These 3 T cell receptor beta chains originate from one sample sequenced in a study of T cell responses to AZD1222 COVID-19 vaccine. Profiling relied on immunoSEQ multiplex PCR, and the TCRdb table lists in-frame clones only, not all of them. The sample lists 140,000 to 150,000 clones; roughly nine tenths were seen once. Sequencing was performed on peripheral blood, taken 28 days after the second AZD1222 dose. The receptors stem from an adult who received the AZD1222 COVID-19 vaccine.

CDR3 nucleotides: TGTGCCAGTAGTTCACAGGGGGTCGGCTATGGCTACACCTTC. Translating it yields CASSSQGVGYGYTF. V and J are TRBV19 and TRBJ1-2; 8 bases align to TRBD1. From germline, CDR1 is LNHDA and CDR2 SQIVND (reference sequence). Trimming cost V 5 bases and J 4 bases; bases outside gene matches: 6. CDR3 size: 14 residues.

This clone was recorded once. The CDR3 reads CASSQLLRRVAETQYF. The CDR3 nucleotides read TGTGCCAGCAGCCAATTACTTCGACGAGTAGCTGAGACCCAGTACTTC. This sequence joins TRBV2 and TRBJ2-5; D call uncertain. The V end lost 6 bases, the J end lost 5 bases, and 22 bases lay between the germline ends. Germline CDR1 is SNHLY and CDR2 is FYNNEI. The CDR3 length is 16 residues.

With regard to this clone: This sample also contains other DNA sequences that code for the same CDR3. The V gene is TRBV7-3, the J gene TRBJ2-1; no clear D gene. V lost 2 bases and J lost 3, with 5 bases in between. The CDR3 sequence is 13 residues long. CDR1 SGHTA and CDR2 FQGTGA come from the germline V gene. CDR3 loop: CASSLGSYNEQFF. The CDR3 DNA follows: TGTGCCAGCAGCTTAGGCAGCTACAATGAGCAGTTCTTC.